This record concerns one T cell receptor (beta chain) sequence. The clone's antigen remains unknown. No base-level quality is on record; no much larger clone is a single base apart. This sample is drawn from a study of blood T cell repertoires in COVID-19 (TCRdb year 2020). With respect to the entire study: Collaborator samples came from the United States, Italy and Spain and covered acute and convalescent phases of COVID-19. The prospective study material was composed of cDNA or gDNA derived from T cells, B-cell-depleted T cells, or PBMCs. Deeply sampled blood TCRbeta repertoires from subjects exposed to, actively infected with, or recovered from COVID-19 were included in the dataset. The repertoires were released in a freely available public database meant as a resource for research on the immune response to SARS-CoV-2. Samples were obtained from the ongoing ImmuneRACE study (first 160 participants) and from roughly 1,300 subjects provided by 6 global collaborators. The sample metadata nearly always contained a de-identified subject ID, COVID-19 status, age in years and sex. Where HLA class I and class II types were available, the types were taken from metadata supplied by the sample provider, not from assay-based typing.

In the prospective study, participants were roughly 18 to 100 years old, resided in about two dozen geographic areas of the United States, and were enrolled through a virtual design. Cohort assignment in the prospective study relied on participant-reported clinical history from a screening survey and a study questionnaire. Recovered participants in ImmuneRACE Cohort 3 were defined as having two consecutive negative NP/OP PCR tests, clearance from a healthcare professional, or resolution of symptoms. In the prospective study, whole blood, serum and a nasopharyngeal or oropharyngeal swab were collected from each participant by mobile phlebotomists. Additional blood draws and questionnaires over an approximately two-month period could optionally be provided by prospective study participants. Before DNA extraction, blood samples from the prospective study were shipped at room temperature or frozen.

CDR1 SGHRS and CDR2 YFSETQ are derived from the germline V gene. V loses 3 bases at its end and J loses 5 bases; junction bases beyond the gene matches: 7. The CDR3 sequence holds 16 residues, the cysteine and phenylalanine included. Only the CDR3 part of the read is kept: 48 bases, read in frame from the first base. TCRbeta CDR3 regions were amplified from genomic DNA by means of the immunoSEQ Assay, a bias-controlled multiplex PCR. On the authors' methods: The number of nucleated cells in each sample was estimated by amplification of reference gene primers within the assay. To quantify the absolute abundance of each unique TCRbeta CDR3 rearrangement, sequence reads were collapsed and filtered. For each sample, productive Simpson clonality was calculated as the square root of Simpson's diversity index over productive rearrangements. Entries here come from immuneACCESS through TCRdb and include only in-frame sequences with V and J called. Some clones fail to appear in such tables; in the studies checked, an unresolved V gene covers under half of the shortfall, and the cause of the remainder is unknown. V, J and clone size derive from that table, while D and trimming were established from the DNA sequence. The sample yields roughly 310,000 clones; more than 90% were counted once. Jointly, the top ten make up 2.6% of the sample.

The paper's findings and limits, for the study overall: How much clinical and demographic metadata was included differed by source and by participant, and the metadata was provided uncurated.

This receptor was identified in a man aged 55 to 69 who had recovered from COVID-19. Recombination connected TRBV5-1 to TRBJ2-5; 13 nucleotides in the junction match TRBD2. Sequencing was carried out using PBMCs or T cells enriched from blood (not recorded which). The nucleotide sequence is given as TGCGCCAGCAGCTATGGACTAGCGGGGGAGAGGGAGACCCAGTACTTC. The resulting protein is CASSYGLAGERETQYF.